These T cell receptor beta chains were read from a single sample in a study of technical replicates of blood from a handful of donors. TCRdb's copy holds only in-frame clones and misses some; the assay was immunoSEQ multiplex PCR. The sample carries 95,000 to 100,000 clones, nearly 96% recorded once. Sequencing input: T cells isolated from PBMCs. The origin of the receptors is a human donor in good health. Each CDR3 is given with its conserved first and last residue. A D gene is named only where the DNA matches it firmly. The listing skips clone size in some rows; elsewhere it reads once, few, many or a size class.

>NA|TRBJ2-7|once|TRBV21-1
CASSKALNFCSYEQYF
TGTGCCAGCAGCAAAGCGCTTAACTTTTGCTCCTACGAGCAGTACTTC
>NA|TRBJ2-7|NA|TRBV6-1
CASSEASPLREQYF
TGTGCCAGCAGTGAAGCGTCTCCCCTACGGGAGCAGTACTTC
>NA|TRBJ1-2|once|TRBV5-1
CASSLGDTNYGYTF
TGCGCCAGCAGCTTAGGGGACACTAACTATGGCTACACCTTC
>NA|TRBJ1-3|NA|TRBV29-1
CSGQLGGSGNTIYF
TGCAGCGGCCAACTAGGGGGCTCTGGAAACACCATATATTTT
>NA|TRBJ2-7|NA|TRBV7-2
CASSRRGTSQYEQYF
TGTGCCAGCAGCCGAAGGGGGACCTCTCAATACGAGCAGTACTTC
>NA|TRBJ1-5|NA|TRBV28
CASSPPRGNQPQHF
TGTGCCAGCAGCCCACCGCGGGGGAATCAGCCCCAGCATTTT
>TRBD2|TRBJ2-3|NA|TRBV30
CAWSTLAGGPSTDTQYF
TGTGCCTGGAGTACTCTAGCGGGGGGGCCTAGCACAGATACGCAGTATTTT
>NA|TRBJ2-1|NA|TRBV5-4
CASSLGLSTYNEQFF
TGTGCCAGCAGCTTGGGACTGTCTACCTACAATGAGCAGTTCTTC
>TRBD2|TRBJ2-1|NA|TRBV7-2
CASTGSASGGAGEQFF
TGTGCCAGCACCGGGAGCGCTAGCGGGGGGGCAGGTGAGCAGTTCTTC
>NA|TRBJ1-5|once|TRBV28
CASRTDYSNQPQHF
TGTGCCAGCAGGACAGATTATAGCAATCAGCCCCAGCATTTT
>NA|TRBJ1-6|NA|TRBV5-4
CASSLDPGSPLHF
TGTGCCAGCAGCTTGGACCCGGGTTCACCCCTCCACTTT
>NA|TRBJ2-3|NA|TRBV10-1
CASSESFLLTTDTQYF
TGCGCCAGCAGTGAGTCATTTCTCCTAACTACAGATACGCAGTATTTT
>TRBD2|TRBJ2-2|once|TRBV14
CASRHSGRNTGELFF
TGTGCCAGCAGACACAGCGGGAGAAACACCGGGGAGCTGTTTTTT
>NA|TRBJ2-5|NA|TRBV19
CASSIDRYQETQYF
TGTGCCAGTAGTATAGACAGGTACCAAGAGACCCAGTACTTC
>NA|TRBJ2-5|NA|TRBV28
CASSSATPSKETQYF
TGTGCCAGCAGTTCTGCCACACCATCAAAAGAGACCCAGTACTTC
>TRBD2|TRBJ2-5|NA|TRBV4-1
CASSQVGQREGPETQYF
TGCGCCAGCAGCCAAGTGGGGCAGCGGGAGGGCCCGGAGACCCAGTACTTC
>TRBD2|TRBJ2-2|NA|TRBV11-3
CASSSRGSGAAQEELFF
TGTGCCAGCAGCTCCAGAGGTAGCGGGGCGGCTCAGGAGGAGCTGTTTTTT
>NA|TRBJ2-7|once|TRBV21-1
CASSKTGPRVKSYEQYF
TGTGCCAGCAGCAAAACTGGTCCCAGGGTAAAGTCCTACGAGCAGTACTTC
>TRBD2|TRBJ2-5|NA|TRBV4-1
CASSQERGLAGGGQETQYF
TGCGCCAGCAGCCAAGAACGAGGGCTAGCGGGGGGAGGTCAAGAGACCCAGTACTTC
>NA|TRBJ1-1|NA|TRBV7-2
CASSLYQVGNTEAFF
TGTGCCAGCAGCTTATATCAGGTCGGGAACACTGAAGCTTTCTTT
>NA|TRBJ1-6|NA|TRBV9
CASSAPLGARDSPLHF
TGTGCCAGCAGCGCCCCCCTAGGCGCCAGGGATTCACCCCTCCACTTT
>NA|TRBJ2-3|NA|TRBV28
CANSRDSSTDTQYF
TGTGCCAACTCGCGGGACAGTTCGACAGATACGCAGTATTTT
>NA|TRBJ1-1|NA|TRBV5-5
CASTWPGWTEAFF
TGTGCCAGCACCTGGCCGGGGTGGACTGAAGCTTTCTTT
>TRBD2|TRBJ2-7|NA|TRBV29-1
CSTVEGLGSYEQYF
TGCAGCACCGTGGAGGGACTAGGCTCGTACGAGCAGTACTTC
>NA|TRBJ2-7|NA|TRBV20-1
CSAQTVYEQYF
TGCAGTGCACAAACAGTCTACGAGCAGTACTTC
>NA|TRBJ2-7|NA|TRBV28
CASSLSGRGSYEQYF
TGTGCCAGCAGTTTGTCAGGGCGTGGAAGCTACGAGCAGTACTTC
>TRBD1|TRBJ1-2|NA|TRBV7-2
CASSKHRGGYTF
TGTGCCAGCAGCAAGCACAGGGGAGGCTACACCTTC
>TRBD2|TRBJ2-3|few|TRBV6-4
CASSERAGAADTQYF
TGTGCCAGCAGTGAGCGAGCGGGAGCCGCAGATACGCAGTATTTT
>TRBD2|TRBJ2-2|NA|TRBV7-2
CASSPLAGGTGELFF
TGTGCCAGCAGCCCTCTAGCGGGAGGCACCGGGGAGCTGTTTTTT
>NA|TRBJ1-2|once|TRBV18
CASSPGGHYGYTF
TGTGCCAGCTCACCAGGGGGCCACTATGGCTACACCTTC
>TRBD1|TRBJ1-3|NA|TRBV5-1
CASSSTGARNTIYF
TGCGCCAGCAGCTCAACAGGGGCCAGAAACACCATATATTTT
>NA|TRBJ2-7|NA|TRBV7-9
CASSFDYSEQYF
TGTGCCAGCAGCTTTGACTATTCCGAGCAGTACTTC
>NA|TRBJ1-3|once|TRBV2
CASTRTVAGNTIYF
TGTGCCAGCACGCGGACAGTCGCTGGAAACACCATATATTTT
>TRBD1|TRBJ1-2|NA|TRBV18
CASSQVTGALLGGYTF
TGTGCCAGCTCCCAAGTGACAGGGGCCCTTTTGGGTGGCTACACCTTC
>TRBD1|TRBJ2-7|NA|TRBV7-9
CASSATGTGKYEQYF
TGTGCCAGCAGCGCCACCGGGACAGGGAAGTACGAGCAGTACTTC
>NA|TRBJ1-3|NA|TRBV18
CASSQTGQSSGNTIYF
TGTGCCAGCTCGCAGACAGGTCAAAGCTCTGGAAACACCATATATTTT
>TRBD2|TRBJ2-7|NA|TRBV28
CASTPGTSGPYISYEQYF
TGTGCCAGCACCCCAGGGACTAGCGGGCCTTACATCTCCTACGAGCAGTACTTC
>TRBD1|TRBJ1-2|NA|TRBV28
CASSRGDRGSRGYTF
TGTGCCAGCAGCCGAGGGGACAGGGGTTCGCGGGGCTACACCTTC
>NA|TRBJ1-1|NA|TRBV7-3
CASSLTGEVNTEAFF
TGTGCCAGCAGCTTAACAGGGGAGGTGAACACTGAAGCTTTCTTT
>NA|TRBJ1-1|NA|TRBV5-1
CASSLDTLNTEAFF
TGCGCCAGCAGCTTGGACACCTTAAACACTGAAGCTTTCTTT
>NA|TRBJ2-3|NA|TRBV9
CASSVGNGGTDTQYF
TGTGCCAGCAGCGTGGGTAACGGAGGCACAGATACGCAGTATTTT
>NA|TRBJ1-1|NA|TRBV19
CASSIDYRTEAFF
TGTGCCAGTAGTATAGATTACAGAACTGAAGCTTTCTTT
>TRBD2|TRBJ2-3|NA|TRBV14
CASSQGLAGDLTQYF
TGTGCCAGCAGCCAAGGACTAGCGGGAGATCTTACGCAGTATTTT
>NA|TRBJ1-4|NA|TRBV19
CASSIGAQTGGKLFF
TGTGCCAGTAGTATTGGGGCACAGACAGGCGGGAAACTGTTTTTT
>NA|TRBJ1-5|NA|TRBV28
CASSPGVSDNQPQHF
TGTGCCAGCAGCCCCGGCGTCAGCGACAATCAGCCCCAGCATTTT
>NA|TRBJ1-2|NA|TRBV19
CASSIGGGRMIFYGYTF
TGTGCCAGTAGTATAGGCGGGGGGCGGATGATTTTCTATGGCTACACCTTC
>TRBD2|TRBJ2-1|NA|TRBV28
CASILGLAGNNEQFF
TGTGCCAGCATACTGGGACTAGCGGGAAACAATGAGCAGTTCTTC
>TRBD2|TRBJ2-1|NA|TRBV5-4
CATGAALLAGVGRVF
TGTGCCACGGGAGCGGCTTTACTAGCGGGGGTCGGTCGGGTCTTC
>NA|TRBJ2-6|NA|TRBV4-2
CASSQAWARASSGANVLTF
TGTGCCAGCAGCCAAGCCTGGGCCAGGGCTAGCTCTGGGGCCAACGTCCTGACTTTC
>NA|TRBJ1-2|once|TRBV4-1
CASKGAKEPTVNNYGYTF
TGCGCCAGCAAAGGAGCAAAGGAGCCGACAGTTAATAACTATGGCTACACCTTC
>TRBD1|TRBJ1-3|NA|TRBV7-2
CASSQRDRLTGNTIYF
TGTGCCAGCAGCCAAAGGGACAGGTTAACTGGAAACACCATATATTTT